The 6 T cell receptor beta chains given below trace back to one sample, sequenced in a study of Ad26.COV2.S vaccination and SARS-CoV-2 variants. The protocol was immunoSEQ multiplex PCR, while the TCRdb copy is restricted to in-frame clones and leaves out a portion. Of roughly 390,000 clones listed, less than 90% were seen once; the top ten hold approximately 3.7%. Documented treatment: about 20 received Ad26.COV2.S at low or high dose, single or two shots; 5 received placebo; per-sample allocation not given. Each sample was drawn 63 days after the first injection (of vaccine or placebo). Specimen: peripheral blood, collected in a trial of Ad26.COV2.S vaccine versus placebo. The receptors stem from a person between 18 and 65 years old who received the Ad26.COV2.S COVID-19 vaccine or a placebo.

V gene TRBV6-5 combines with J gene TRBJ2-1; D may match TRBD1 or TRBD2 (5 bases each). The germline V and J ends were trimmed by 3 bases and 4 bases, with 7 bases remaining between them. There are 13 residues in the CDR3. The V gene's germline CDR1 is MNHEY and CDR2 SVGAGI. The CDR3 protein is CASSYGGYNEQFF. The CDR3 DNA reads TGTGCCAGCAGTTATGGGGGTTACAATGAGCAGTTCTTC.

This rearrangement joins TRBV3-1 (or the pseudogene TRBV3-2) to TRBJ1-2; 8 nucleotides agree with TRBD1. After removal of 4 bases from V and 3 bases from J, the junction contained 13 bases not matched to a gene. The CDR3 loop spans 17 amino acids. The germline gives CDR1 LGHDT, CDR2 YNNKEL (reference sequence). The CDR3, as DNA: TGTGCCAGCAGCCCTACAGGGGGGTCGATCTCTTACTATGGCTACACCTTC. It translates to CASSPTGGSISYYGYTF.

The V call is TRBV7-8, the J call TRBJ2-7, with 8 bases that match TRBD1. The germline CDR1 and CDR2 sequences are SGHVS and FQNEAQ. Trimming cost V 5 bases and J 5 bases; bases outside gene matches: 11. The CDR3 loop spans 15 amino acids. This CDR3 is CASSPRRDRGNEQYF. CDR3 coding DNA: TGTGCCAGCAGCCCTCGTCGAGACAGGGGCAACGAGCAGTACTTC.

CDR3 nucleotides: TGTGCCAGCAGCCAAACAAGGACAGGGACGCAGTATTTT. This encodes CASSQTRTGTQYF. The J gene is TRBJ2-3, the V gene TRBV3-1 (or the pseudogene TRBV3-2); 8 bases are shared with TRBD1. V was clipped by 2 bases and J by 9 bases; unmatched bases: 4. CDR1 LGHDT and CDR2 YNNKEL come from the germline V gene (reference sequence). The CDR3 is made up of 13 amino acids.

This sequence joins TRBV19 and TRBJ2-1, with D maybe TRBD2 (6 bases). The CDR3 extends over 16 amino acids. V gave up 3 bases and J gave up 9 bases, with 21 bases separating them. Germline CDR1 is LNHDA and CDR2 is SQIVND (reference sequence). The CDR3 nucleotides are TGTGCCAGTAGTATTAACCCCGCTAGCGAGGGAAGTGAGCAGTTCTTC. Translating it yields CASSINPASEGSEQFF. Using reference TRBV19 and TRBJ2-1 for the parts outside the CDR3, the full variable domain is DGGITQSPKYLFRKEGQNVTLSCEQNLNHDAMYWYRQDPGQGLRLIYYSQIVNDFQKGDIAEGYSVSREKKESFPLTVTSAQKNPTAFYLCASSINPASEGSEQFFGPGTRLTVL.

The V gene is TRBV3-1 (or the pseudogene TRBV3-2), the J gene TRBJ2-3; 11 bases agree with TRBD2. V was pared by 2 bases and J by 1 base, with 2 bases of the junction left unmatched. This CDR3 region has 16 residues. CDR1 and CDR2 (germline): LGHDT, YNNKEL (reference sequence). In DNA, the CDR3 is TGTGCCAGCAGCCAAACTAGCGGGGGCCGCACAGATACGCAGTATTTT. This sequence encodes CASSQTSGGRTDTQYF.